One T cell receptor beta chain is described in this entry. The antigen remains undetermined. TCRdb keeps only in-frame clones here, not all; method: immunoSEQ multiplex PCR. The table records around 130,000 clones, about 93% of them present only once. This record comes from a study of T cell responses to AZD1222 COVID-19 vaccine. Whole-study findings and limits: Baseline seropositivity characterized only a handful of AZD1222 recipients. Increases in Spike-specific TCR breadth and depth were seen after two AZD1222 doses.

Germline V gene sequence: CDR1 SGHRS, CDR2 YFSETQ. V was shortened by 4 bases and J by 2 bases, with 11 bases between the two germline ends. The CDR3 contains 14 residues. Specimen: peripheral blood, collected on day 0 of AZD1222 vaccination. The source of this sequence is an adult in good health. The chain uses TRBV5-1 and TRBJ2-3; D remains ambiguous. CDR3 loop: CASSPDPFTDTQYF. CDR3 coding DNA: TGCGCCAGCAGCCCGGATCCTTTCACAGATACGCAGTATTTT.